This TCR beta chain was identified in a study of memory CD8 T cells in hepatitis C reinfection. As for the study in general: Chronic HCV followed reinfection in a couple of donors who cleared primary infection. HCV reinfection: RNA-positive following two negative tests at least 60 days apart. Between 55 and 20 weeks before reinfection detection, pre-reinfection samples were drawn.

Produced via immunoSEQ multiplex PCR; TCRdb's table is partial and in-frame only. This table holds 45,000 to 65,000 clones, over 85% found once. This clone was recorded once. The time point: pre-reinfection, 55 to 20 weeks before reinfection detection. No in vitro expansion preceded TCR sequencing of the sorted cells. Donors came from people who inject drugs enrolled in HEPCO, Canada. Germline V lookup: CDR1 LNHNV, CDR2 YYDKDF (reference sequence). Unmatched junction bases numbered 6, after V lost 5 bases and J lost 2 bases. There are 15 residues in the CDR3. The clonotype was recovered from a man younger than 30 with hepatitis C virus infection. Sequencing was done on a sample of naive CD8+ T cells sorted from blood. This rearrangement joins TRBV15 to TRBJ2-3; TRBD2 matches at 8 bases. CDR3 residues: CATSGGGNPTDTQYF. The CDR3 DNA sequence: TGTGCCACCAGCGGCGGGGGGAACCCCACAGATACGCAGTATTTT.